What follows is one TCR beta chain and its context. This clonotype was detected only a few times. There is no known antigen for this receptor. No qualities accompany the bases; no much larger clone lies one base away. This sample is drawn from a study of T cell repertoires in cytomegalovirus infection (dated by TCRdb to about 2019). Turning to the overall study: The peptide stimulations were aimed at well-studied HLA-B-restricted epitopes as well as recently identified HLA-C-restricted CMV epitopes, whose presentation resists viral immunomodulation. The HLA type of each donor mattered for the analysis, because public TCR beta signatures pointed to carriage of CMV infection along with the matching HLA type.

Here is what the overall study found, with its caveats: Carriers of CMV infection plus the relevant HLA type were discriminated by the cumulative frequency of public TCR beta family members in the study cohort and in an independent roughly 400-donor cohort. In the ex vivo response, HLA-C-restricted CMV-specific TCR beta clonotypes were dominant, and in two of eight donors the single most frequent clonotype came from this HLA-C-restricted group.

The sample's treatment or condition label is to be understood as: in vitro stimulation with specific CMV peptide epitopes to enrich CMV-specific T cells. In the germline V gene, CDR1 corresponds to ENHRY and CDR2 to SYGVKD. From the cysteine through the phenylalanine, the CDR3 covers 15 amino acids. Here the CDR3 DNA is all that survives: 45 bases in frame from base 1. V is cut by 0 bases and J by 8 bases, and the space between the germline ends is 14 bases. The sequencer listed for this sample is Illumina HiSeq 1500. TCRdb reran the public reads through fastp at Q25 and MiXCR, keeping productive beta chains. For every CDR3 protein sequence, its rows merge into one entry that carries the most common genes and DNA. The sample includes approximately 990,000 distinct CDR3 sequences, with approximately 33% observed a single time. Around an eighth of the sample goes to the ten largest clones.

The chain links TRBV10-3 with TRBJ2-1, with a tentative D gene TRBD1 over 5 matching bases. The sequences come from cultured CD8+ T cells from PBMCs, collected from culture after CMV antigen stimulation. The clonotype comes from a human donor in good health (CMV status not recorded). Some clones in this sample may be carry-over from other donors' samples. The CDR3 is CAISESPLGPHEQFF. The DNA is TGTGCCATCAGTGAGTCCCCCCTGGGGCCCCATGAGCAGTTCTTC.